This T cell receptor (beta chain) emerged from a study of CD8+CD57+ T cells in acquired aplastic anemia listed by TCRdb under 2018. At the level of the whole study: Extracted DNA from sorted CD4+ and CD8+ cells averaged around 3.3 ug, ranging from roughly 0.17 to 30 ug. CD8+CD57+ expansion was defined as a frequency above the mean frequency observed in healthy subjects.

Study-level results and caveats: Between patients and healthy controls, no significant difference in CD8+ Simpson's diversity was found (P=0.060). Although some 28 CD8+ CDR3 sequences were shared by patients and controls, these sequences appeared highly expressed in patients and within the immunodominant clones of patients.

Patients chosen for sequencing had shown expansion of CD8+CD57+ cells by flow cytometry. All patients had severe acquired aplastic anemia diagnosed by International Study of Aplastic Anemia and Agranulocytosis and Camitta criteria. Patients had received no therapy at the time of blood sampling. In the study, sorted CD4+ and CD8+ blood T cells from patients with severe aplastic anemia and from healthy subjects underwent deep sequencing of TCR repertoires. Patients were enrolled under clinicaltrials.gov protocols 00001620, 01623167, 00001397, 00071045, 00081523 and 00961064 in the USA. Ficoll-Paque density gradient centrifugation was used to isolate peripheral blood mononuclear cells. Before DNA extraction, CD4+ and CD8+ T cells were sorted with FACS or magnetic beads. Via the germline V gene, CDR1 is KGHDR and CDR2 SFDVKD. Including cysteine and phenylalanine, the CDR3 has 16 amino acids. CDR3 DNA is the only sequence kept; it has 48 bases, read in frame from the first base. From V the trimming removes 3 bases and from J it removes 6 bases, while the gene matches leave 4 bases of the junction unaccounted for.

Comments on this clonotype: What this receptor recognizes is not known. Per-base qualities were not stored, and no clone one base away is much larger.

Profiling of TCR beta VDJ combinations and CDR3 sequences used genomic DNA as the template. TCR repertoire sequencing was run on an Illumina HiSeq 2000. On the authors' methods: Repertoires were assessed using TRBV/TRBJ rearrangement plots, CDR3 size and DJ length profiles, and Simpson's diversity index. The most abundant DNA sequence in the deep sequencing data was defined as the immunodominant clone. CDR3 amino acid sequences were checked for sharing between subjects and were compared against published repertoires and the VDJdb database. TCRdb reanalyzed the raw reads on its own, using fastp at Q25 for trimming and MiXCR for clone calling, and kept in-frame beta chains. Every entry covers one CDR3 protein and lists the most common genes and DNA from its rows. Clone size and V and J calls follow TCRdb, not the original study. In all, the sample holds over 150,000 distinct CDR3 sequences, and 63% of those were seen once. The ten largest clones capture about two fifths of the sample.

The receptor was derived from a human donor with aplastic anemia. What was sequenced was sorted CD4+, CD8+, or CD8+CD57+ T cells (not recorded which) from PBMCs. Here the chain combines TRBV24-1 and TRBJ2-1; TRBD2 matches 13 bases in the middle. The encoded CDR3 is CATSDPTSGRSNEQFF. The DNA sequence is given as TGTGCCACCAGTGATCCGACTAGCGGGAGGAGCAATGAGCAGTTCTTC.